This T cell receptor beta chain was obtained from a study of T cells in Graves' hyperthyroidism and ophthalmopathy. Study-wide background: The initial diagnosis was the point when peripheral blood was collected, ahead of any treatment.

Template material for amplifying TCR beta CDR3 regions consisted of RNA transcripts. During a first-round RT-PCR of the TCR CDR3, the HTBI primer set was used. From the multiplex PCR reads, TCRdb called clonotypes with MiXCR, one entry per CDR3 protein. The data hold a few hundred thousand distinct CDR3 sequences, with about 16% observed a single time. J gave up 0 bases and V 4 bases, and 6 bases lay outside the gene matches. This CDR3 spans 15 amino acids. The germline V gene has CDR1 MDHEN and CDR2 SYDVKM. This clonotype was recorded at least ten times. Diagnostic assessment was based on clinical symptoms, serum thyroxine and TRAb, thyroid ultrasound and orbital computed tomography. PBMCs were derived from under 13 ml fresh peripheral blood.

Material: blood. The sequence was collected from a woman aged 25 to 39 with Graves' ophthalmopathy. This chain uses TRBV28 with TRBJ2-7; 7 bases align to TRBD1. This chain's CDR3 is CASSSDRRVSYEQYF. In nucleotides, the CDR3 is TGTGCCAGCAGTTCGGACAGGCGCGTCTCCTACGAGCAGTACTTC.